This T cell receptor (beta chain) was documented in a study of cytomegalovirus exposure and HLA in healthy donors listed by TCRdb under 2017. For context, the study as a whole: An earlier analysis of about 530 of the donors reported around 280 Gb of sequence data and around 110 million unique TCR beta sequences obtained from some 200 million T cells. All discovery cohort repertoires had been generated using a single sequencing platform. Because of strong linkage in the cohort, five DR-DQ haplotypes were treated as single units for association and clustering. Among the approximately 420 genotyped donors, around 81% belonged to the genetic ancestry cluster associated with self-reported Caucasian donors. Genome-wide SNP genotypes for about three fifths of the 666 donors were used in a later genetic analysis, which treated that subset as a discovery cohort. Among almost 400 genotyped donors of the cohort, an average of around 240,000 unique TCR beta nucleotide sequences were sequenced per donor, roughly a sixth of them non-productive. To study patterns of TCR occurrence, a later analysis re-analyzed previously published TCR beta repertoires from just over 650 donors and added high-resolution HLA genotyping. HLA typing covered class I and class II loci at four-digit resolution. Besides the first cohort of about 730 subjects, a separate validation cohort made up of 120 different subjects was used. The study aimed to test whether signatures of past pathogen exposure could be identified by cataloging public T cell receptors. Typing coverage varied by locus: roughly 629-630 donors for A, B, C, DRB1 and DQB1; more than 500 for DQA1; 600 to 610 for DPA1; around 490 for DPB1. Donor age, sex, ethnicity and CMV serostatus were compiled together with the repertoire data. An early release that covered more than 550 HLA-typed donors contained 250 to 350 gigabases of sequencing data and some 87 million unique TCR sequences. In the later analysis, no new phenotypic data were used to find candidate immune exposures; instead, reliance was placed on TCR beta sequences and their occurrence across donors. To predict cytomegalovirus infection status, the study combined high-throughput TCR immunosequencing, statistical association of individual TCRs with disease status, and machine learning. The study used immunosequencing to profile the T cell repertoires of hundreds of subjects and linked those repertoires to cytomegalovirus serostatus. An earlier analysis of fewer than 700 of the donors applied high-throughput TCR beta sequencing to assess whether each TCR beta V gene segment acted as functional or pseudogenic.

As regards this clone: This receptor's antigen is unknown. The sample holds no much larger clone one base away, and base qualities are not on file.

Receptor libraries were prepared by the immunoSEQ multiplex PCR assay. A mixture of 60 forward primers for TCR Vbeta segments and 13 reverse primers for TCR Jbeta segments was used in the multiplex PCR. The CDR3 region of rearranged TCR beta genes was amplified from genomic DNA with a multiplex PCR assay. On the Illumina HiSeq System, the amplified TCR beta libraries were sequenced as 87-base-pair reads. As for the original processing: In a later analysis, around 80 million unique TCR beta chains were counted across the 500 to 850 repertoires, and around 10 million of these chains were shared by at least two donors. To remove PCR and sequencing errors, raw reads were error-corrected and collapsed into unique sequences using a nearest-neighbor algorithm that merged closely related sequences. CDR3 sequences were aligned to IMGT reference sequences to assign V, D and J gene segments. For a sequence to be retained, a match of at least six nucleotides to both a V gene segment and a J gene segment was required. Rearrangements were classified as productive when the CDR3 lacked stop codons and remained in frame with V and J, and all other rearrangements were classified as non-productive. CDR3 was defined according to IMGT convention as the region running from the second conserved V-encoded cysteine to the conserved J-encoded phenylalanine. The earlier analysis of 587 of the donors excluded sequences that lacked an unambiguous match to a single V gene segment. In an earlier analysis of 587 of the donors, V segments were called functional above 56.7% productive rearrangements and were called segregating when the between-donor standard deviation exceeded 5%. To diagnose cytomegalovirus status from the catalog of TCR beta chain sequences, a statistical classification framework was built. A later analysis assigned V and J genes by comparing TCR nucleotide sequences with IMGT/GENE-DB human TR gene sequences. In a later analysis, CDR3 sequences and most-parsimonious VDJ recombination scenarios were assigned using the TCRdist pipeline. A later analysis defined each TCR beta chain by its CDR3 amino acid sequence plus V-gene family, and excluded reads lacking a unique V-gene family. As a way to deal with suspected cross-contamination and a sequencing artifact, a later analysis dropped 592 nucleotide sequences that were highly shared and had low generation probability. In a later analysis, a clonal expansion index for each public chain was calculated from normalized within-repertoire ranks of inferred template counts. In a later analysis, generation probabilities were computed with a VDJ recombination model fitted to out-of-frame rearrangements, and the resulting probabilities were checked against IGoR. Hypergeometric tests were used in a later analysis to score TCR-TCR, TCR-HLA and TCR-CMV co-occurrence, with a repertoire-size bias correction applied to the TCR pairs. In a later analysis, false discovery rates were estimated by permuting HLA or CMV assignments 20 times. In a later analysis, co-occurring TCRs were grouped with DBSCAN, and TCRdist sequence similarity was added when clustering was performed within HLA-allele-positive subsets. Repertoires with fewer than 30,000 or more than 120,000 public chains were left out of co-occurrence clustering, as were five repertoires with anomalous nucleotide sharing. TCRdb retrieved this table from immuneACCESS and kept in-frame rearrangements only. Not all clones are present; in checked studies, unresolved V genes account for under half, and no reason is known for the remainder. V and J calls plus clone size are reproduced from that table; the DNA served to infer D and trimming. This sample is represented by 150,000 to 200,000 clones; 65% to 90% of them were singletons. The ten largest make up nearly 2% of the sample.

The cohort comprised around 690 healthy bone marrow donors. At the time of sampling, every cohort member was nominally healthy, though immune exposures that went unrecorded were likely present. The donor was CMV seronegative and belonged to the group of more than 300 seronegative cohort members. A peripheral blood sample was collected from each donor, and TCR beta sequencing was performed on peripheral blood mononuclear cells. The Qiagen DNeasy Blood Extraction Kit was used to extract genomic DNA from the blood cell samples. The CDR3 contains 16 residues, cysteine and phenylalanine counted. This entry keeps only the CDR3 DNA: 48 bases, framed from base 1. As encoded in the germline V gene, CDR1 is SGHTA while CDR2 is FQGNSA. The germline V and J ends show losses of 3 bases and 5 bases respectively, and no gene match explains 10 bases of the junction. What the study reported, not specific to this receptor: The authors suggested that the approach could potentially be generalized to other disease states and immunological phenotypes. A later genetic analysis reported fewer N-insertions in productive TCRs among donors in an Asian-associated ancestry cluster than the roughly 720-donor mean. Most TCR sequences were seen in very few donors, while some public TCRs were found in many individuals. Correlated functional status among segregating V segments might reflect linkage disequilibrium, but an unknown experimental factor could not be ruled out. A later analysis reported that several top co-occurrence clusters appeared linked to parvovirus B19, influenza, CMV and Epstein-Barr virus. CMV serostatus was the only immune exposure information available for the cohort. Compared with equally common non-associated chains, HLA-associated TCR beta chains in a later analysis were more clonally expanded and had lower generation probabilities. Because counts were too low, about 18 rarely observed V segments, including chromosome 9 orphons, were left out of the earlier analysis of 587 of the donors. An earlier analysis of approximately 530 of the donors showed that most TCR beta V segments appeared in productive rearrangements either about 90% or about 30% of the time, which broadly matched IMGT annotations. Specific HLA alleles were associated with 15,000 to 20,000 TCR beta sequences at a false discovery rate of 0.05 in a later analysis. A cluster of highly shared sequence variants was judged likely to represent a technical artifact of the sequencing pipeline. A later analysis found that TCR association rates varied across HLA loci, with DRB1 alleles showing the most associated TCRs and HLA-C alleles the fewest. A later analysis found that most CMV-associated TCR beta chains appeared HLA-restricted, with HLA associations seemingly driven largely by CMV exposure. A few of the identified cytomegalovirus-associated TCR beta chains were confirmed in vitro to be specific for cytomegalovirus antigens. A further reported finding was that TCR beta sequences accurately predicted the HLA-A and HLA-B alleles for most subjects in the first cohort. Cytomegalovirus status was reported to be diagnosed by the classifier with high specificity and sensitivity in both the original and validation cohorts. A later genetic analysis associated a missense DCLRE1C variant with V-gene and J-gene trimming of TCR beta chains, and an independent cohort replicated the association. A total of 150 to 200 TCR beta chains were listed by the study as associated with cytomegalovirus. Only TCR beta chains were sequenced in this cohort, and the absence of alpha or paired-chain data limited detectable features. Roughly uniform sequencing depth across donors was assumed in presence/absence analyses, although this assumption may not hold. Strong co-occurrence of HLA alleles, especially DR and DQ, made assigning TCR associations to individual alleles difficult. Some IMGT-functional V segments, including TRBV6-2 and TRBV6-3, could not be distinguished by the 87-base-pair reads and were therefore excluded. Because HLA typing was unavailable for some donors at each locus, only the typed subset was used in association tests.

The rearrangement combines TRBV7-2 with TRBJ1-2; 9 of the junction bases match TRBD1. The TCR sequence derives from a woman under 30 in good health and CMV-seronegative. Sequencing was performed on PBMCs. The DNA reads TGTGCCAGCAGCTTTGGGGACAGGGTAAATAATTATGGCTACACCTTC. It is translated as CASSFGDRVNNYGYTF. Extended through the reference TRBV7-2 and TRBJ1-2 proteins, this CDR3 yields the full variable domain: GAGVSQSPSNKVTEKGKDVELRCDPISGHTALYWYRQSLGQGLEFLIYFQGNSAPDKSGLPSDRFSAERTGGSVSTLTIQRTQQEDSAVYLCASSFGDRVNNYGYTFGSGTRLTVV.